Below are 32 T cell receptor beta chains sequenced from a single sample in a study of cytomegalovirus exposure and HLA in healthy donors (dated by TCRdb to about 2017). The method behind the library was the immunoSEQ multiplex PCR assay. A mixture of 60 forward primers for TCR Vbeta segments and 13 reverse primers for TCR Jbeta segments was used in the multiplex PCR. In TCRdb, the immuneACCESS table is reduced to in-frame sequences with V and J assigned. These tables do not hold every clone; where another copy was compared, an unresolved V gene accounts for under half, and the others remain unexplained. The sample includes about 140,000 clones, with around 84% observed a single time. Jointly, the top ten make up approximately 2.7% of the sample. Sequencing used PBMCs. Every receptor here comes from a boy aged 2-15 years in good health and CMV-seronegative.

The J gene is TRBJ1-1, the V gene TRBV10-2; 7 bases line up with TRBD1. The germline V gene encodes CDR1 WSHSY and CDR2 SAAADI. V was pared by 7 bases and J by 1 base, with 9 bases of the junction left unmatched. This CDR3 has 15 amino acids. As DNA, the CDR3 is TGCGCCAGCATAGGGACAGCCCCGAAGAACACTGAAGCTTTCTTT. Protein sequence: CASIGTAPKNTEAFF.

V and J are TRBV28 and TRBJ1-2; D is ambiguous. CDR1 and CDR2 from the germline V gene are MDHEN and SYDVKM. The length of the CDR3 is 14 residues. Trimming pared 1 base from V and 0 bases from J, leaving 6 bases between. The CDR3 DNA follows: TGTGCCAGCAGTTTATTACTAGCTAACTATGGCTACACCTTC. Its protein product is CASSLLLANYGYTF.

The CDR3 DNA is TGTGCCAGTTTAGCCCGGACTTATAATTCACCCCTCCACTTT. Its translation: CASLARTYNSPLHF. The chain carries TRBV28 and TRBJ1-6, with D unclear. The ends were cut back, 9 bases at V and 4 bases at J, with 13 bases in the middle. Germline lookup yields CDR1 MDHEN and CDR2 SYDVKM. This CDR3 spans 14 amino acids.

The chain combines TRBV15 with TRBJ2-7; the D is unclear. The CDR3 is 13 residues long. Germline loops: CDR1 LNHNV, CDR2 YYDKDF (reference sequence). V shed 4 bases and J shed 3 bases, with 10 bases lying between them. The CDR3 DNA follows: TGTGCCACCAGCATATACACAGACTACGAGCAGTACTTC. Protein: CATSIYTDYEQYF.

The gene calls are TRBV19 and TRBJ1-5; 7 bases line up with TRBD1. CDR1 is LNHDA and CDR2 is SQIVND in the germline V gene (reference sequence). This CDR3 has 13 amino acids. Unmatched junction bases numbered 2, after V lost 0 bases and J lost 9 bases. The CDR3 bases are TGTGCCAGTAGTATAGATCCAGGGGGGCCCCAGCATTTT. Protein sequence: CASSIDPGGPQHF.

The CDR3, as DNA: TGTGCCAGCAGCGTAGGGGGAGGGTACTACAATGAGCAGTTCTTC. Translation: CASSVGGGYYNEQFF. The V and J genes are TRBV9 and TRBJ2-1; TRBD2 matches at 7 bases. The CDR3 length is 15 residues. The trim removed 0 bases at V and 3 bases at J, leaving 3 bases unmatched. CDR1 and CDR2 (germline): SGDLS, YYNGEE.

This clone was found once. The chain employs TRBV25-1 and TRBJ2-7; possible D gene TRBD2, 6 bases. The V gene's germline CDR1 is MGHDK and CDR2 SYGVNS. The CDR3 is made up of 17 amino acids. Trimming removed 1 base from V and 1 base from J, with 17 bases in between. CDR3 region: CASSESFSPGRSYEQYF. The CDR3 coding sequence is TGTGCCAGCAGTGAATCGTTTAGCCCCGGGAGATCCTACGAGCAGTACTTC.

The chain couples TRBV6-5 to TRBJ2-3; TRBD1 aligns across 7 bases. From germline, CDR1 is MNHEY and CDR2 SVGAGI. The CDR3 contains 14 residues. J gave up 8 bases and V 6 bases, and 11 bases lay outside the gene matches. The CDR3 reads CASSRDRPGPTQYF. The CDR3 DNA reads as TGTGCCAGCAGCCGGGACAGACCGGGGCCTACGCAGTATTTT.

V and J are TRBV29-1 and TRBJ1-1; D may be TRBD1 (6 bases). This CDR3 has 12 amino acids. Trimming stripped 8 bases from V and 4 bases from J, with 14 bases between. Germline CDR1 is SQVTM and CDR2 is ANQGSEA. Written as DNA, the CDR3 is TGCAGCTTTGGGCGGGGGGCCACTGAAGCTTTCTTT. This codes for CSFGRGATEAFF.

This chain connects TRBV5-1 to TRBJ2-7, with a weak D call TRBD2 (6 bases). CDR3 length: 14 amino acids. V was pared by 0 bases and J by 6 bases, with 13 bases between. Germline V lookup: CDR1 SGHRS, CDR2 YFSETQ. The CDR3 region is CASSLVGGKAEQYF. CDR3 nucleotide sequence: TGCGCCAGCAGCTTGGTTGGCGGGAAGGCCGAGCAGTACTTC.

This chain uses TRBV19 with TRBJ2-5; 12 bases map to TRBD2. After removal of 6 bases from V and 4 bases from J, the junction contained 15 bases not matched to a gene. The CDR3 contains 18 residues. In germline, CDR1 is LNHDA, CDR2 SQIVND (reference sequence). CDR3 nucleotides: TGTGCCAGTAGAGCCGGTGGTCTAGCGGGAGGGGCGGGAGAGACCCAGTACTTC. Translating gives CASRAGGLAGGAGETQYF.

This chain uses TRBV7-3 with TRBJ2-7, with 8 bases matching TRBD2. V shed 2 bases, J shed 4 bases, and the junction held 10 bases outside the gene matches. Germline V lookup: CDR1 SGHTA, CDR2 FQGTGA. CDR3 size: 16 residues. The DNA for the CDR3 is TGTGCCAGCAGCTTAGGGGCAGCGGGAGTCGGGTACGAGCAGTACTTC. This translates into CASSLGAAGVGYEQYF.

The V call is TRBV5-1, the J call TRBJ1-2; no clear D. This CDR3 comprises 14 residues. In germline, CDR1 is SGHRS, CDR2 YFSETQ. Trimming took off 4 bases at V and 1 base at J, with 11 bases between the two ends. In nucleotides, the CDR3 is TGCGCCAGCAGCCCGCGAATTGGTAACTATGGCTACACCTTC. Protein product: CASSPRIGNYGYTF.

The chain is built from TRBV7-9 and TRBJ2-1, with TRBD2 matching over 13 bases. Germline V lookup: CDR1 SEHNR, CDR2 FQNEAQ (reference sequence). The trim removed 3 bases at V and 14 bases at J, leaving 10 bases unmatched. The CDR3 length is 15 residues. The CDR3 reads CASSFQTSGREKKFF. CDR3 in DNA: TGTGCCAGCAGCTTTCAAACTAGCGGGAGGGAGAAAAAGTTCTTC.

The CDR3 region is CASSSRQGVPGELFF. Here the CDR3 DNA reads TGTGCCAGCAGCTCCCGACAGGGCGTGCCCGGGGAGCTGTTTTTT. V is TRBV7-2 and J is TRBJ2-2, with 7 bases identical to TRBD1. With V trimmed by 4 bases and J by 6 bases, 8 bases remained unmatched. The CDR3 has 15 residues. The germline V gene has CDR1 SGHTA and CDR2 FQGNSA.

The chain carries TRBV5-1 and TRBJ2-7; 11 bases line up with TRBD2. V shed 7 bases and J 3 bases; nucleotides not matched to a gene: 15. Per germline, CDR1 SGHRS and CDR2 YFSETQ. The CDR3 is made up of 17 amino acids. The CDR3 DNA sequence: TGCGCCAGCTATGATACTAGCGGGAGAACCCCCCTCTACGAGCAGTACTTC. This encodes CASYDTSGRTPLYEQYF.

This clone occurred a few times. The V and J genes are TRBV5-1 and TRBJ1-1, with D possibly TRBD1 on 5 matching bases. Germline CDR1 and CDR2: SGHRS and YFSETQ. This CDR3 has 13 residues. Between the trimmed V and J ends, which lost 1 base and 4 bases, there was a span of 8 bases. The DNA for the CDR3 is TGCGCCAGCAGCTTGCAGGGAGGCACTGAAGCTTTCTTT. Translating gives CASSLQGGTEAFF.

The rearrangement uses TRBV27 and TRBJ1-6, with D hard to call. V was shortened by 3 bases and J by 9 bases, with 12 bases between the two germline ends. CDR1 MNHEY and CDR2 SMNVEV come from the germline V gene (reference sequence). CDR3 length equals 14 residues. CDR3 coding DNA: TGTGCCAGCAGTTTCGGGTCTCTCGGTTCACCCCTCCACTTT. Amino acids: CASSFGSLGSPLHF.

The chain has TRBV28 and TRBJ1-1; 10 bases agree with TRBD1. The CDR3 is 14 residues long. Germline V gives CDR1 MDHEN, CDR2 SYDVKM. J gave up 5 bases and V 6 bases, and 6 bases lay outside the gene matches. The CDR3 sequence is CASRLDRGWTEAFF. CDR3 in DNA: TGTGCCAGCAGGCTGGACAGGGGGTGGACTGAAGCTTTCTTT.

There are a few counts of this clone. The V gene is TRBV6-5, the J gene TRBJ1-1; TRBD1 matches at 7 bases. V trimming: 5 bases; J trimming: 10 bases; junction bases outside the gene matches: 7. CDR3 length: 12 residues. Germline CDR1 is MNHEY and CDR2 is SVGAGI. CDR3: CASSLRQGGAFF. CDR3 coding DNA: TGTGCCAGCAGTCTCAGACAGGGCGGAGCTTTCTTT.

Here the CDR3 reads CASTLGTGSTDTQYF. CDR3 DNA: TGTGCCAGCACCCTAGGGACAGGGAGCACAGATACGCAGTATTTT. The chain joins TRBV7-9 to TRBJ2-3; 9 bases line up with TRBD1. The CDR3 contains 15 residues. V lost 7 bases to trimming and J lost 0 bases; unmatched junction nucleotides: 5. CDR1 and CDR2 from the germline V gene are SEHNR and FQNEAQ (reference sequence).

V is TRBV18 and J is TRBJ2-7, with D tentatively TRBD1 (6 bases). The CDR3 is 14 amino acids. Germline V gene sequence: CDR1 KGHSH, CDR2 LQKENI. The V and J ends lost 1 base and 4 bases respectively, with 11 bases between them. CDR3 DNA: TGTGCCAGCTCACCACAGGGGGTGATATACGAGCAGTACTTC. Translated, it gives CASSPQGVIYEQYF. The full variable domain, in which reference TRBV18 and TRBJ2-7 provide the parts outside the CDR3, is NAGVMQNPRHLVRRRGQEARLRCSPMKGHSHVYWYRQLPEEGLKFMVYLQKENIIDESGMPKERFSAEFPKEGPSILRIQQVVRGDSAAYFCASSPQGVIYEQYFGPGTRLTVT.

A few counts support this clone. For the CDR3, the DNA is TGCGCCAGCAGCCACAAGAGACCGGGACAGGGGGGGAATCAGCCCCAGCATTTT. This codes for CASSHKRPGQGGNQPQHF. The chain carries TRBV4-1 and TRBJ1-5; 11 bases line up with TRBD1. CDR1 MGHRA and CDR2 YSYEKL come from the germline V gene. J gave up 4 bases and V 3 bases, and 11 bases lay outside the gene matches. The CDR3 is made up of 18 amino acids.

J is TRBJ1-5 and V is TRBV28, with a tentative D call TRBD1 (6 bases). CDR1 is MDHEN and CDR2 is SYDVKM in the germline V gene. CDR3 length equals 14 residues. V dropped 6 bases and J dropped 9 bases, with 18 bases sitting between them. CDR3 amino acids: CASRRTTQGPPQHF. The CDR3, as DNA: TGTGCCAGCAGACGAACCACACAGGGACCGCCCCAGCATTTT.

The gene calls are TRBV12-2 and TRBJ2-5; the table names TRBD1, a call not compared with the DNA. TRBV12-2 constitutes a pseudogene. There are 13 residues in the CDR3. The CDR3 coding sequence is TGTGCAAGTGGGGCAATGGGGCAAGAGACCCAGTACTTC. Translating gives CASGAMGQETQYF.

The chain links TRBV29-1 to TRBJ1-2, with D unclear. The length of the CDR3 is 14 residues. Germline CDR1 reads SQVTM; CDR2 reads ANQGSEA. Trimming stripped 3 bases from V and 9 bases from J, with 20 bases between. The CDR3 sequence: CSVDGGKDQSSYTF. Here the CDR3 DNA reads TGCAGCGTTGATGGCGGCAAAGACCAGAGTAGCTACACCTTC. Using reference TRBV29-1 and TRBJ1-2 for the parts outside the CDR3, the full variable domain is SAVISQKPSRDICQRGTSLTIQCQVDSQVTMMFWYRQQPGQSLTLIATANQGSEATYESGFVIDKFPISRPNLTFSTLTVSNMSPEDSSIYLCSVDGGKDQSSYTFGSGTRLTVV.

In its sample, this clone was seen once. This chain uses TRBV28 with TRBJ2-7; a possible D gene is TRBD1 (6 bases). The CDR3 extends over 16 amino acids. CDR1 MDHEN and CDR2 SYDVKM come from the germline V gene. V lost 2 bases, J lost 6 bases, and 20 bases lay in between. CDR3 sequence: CASSLTGLRGRGEQYF. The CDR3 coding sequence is TGTGCCAGCAGTTTAACTGGACTCCGGGGCAGGGGCGAGCAGTACTTC.

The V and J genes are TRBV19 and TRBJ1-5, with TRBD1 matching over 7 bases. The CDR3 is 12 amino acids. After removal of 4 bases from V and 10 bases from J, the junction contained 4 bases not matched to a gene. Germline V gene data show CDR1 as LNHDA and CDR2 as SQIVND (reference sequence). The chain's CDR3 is CASSTQGGPQHF. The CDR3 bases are TGTGCCAGTAGTACGCAGGGGGGTCCCCAGCATTTT. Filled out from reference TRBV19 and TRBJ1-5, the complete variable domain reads DGGITQSPKYLFRKEGQNVTLSCEQNLNHDAMYWYRQDPGQGLRLIYYSQIVNDFQKGDIAEGYSVSREKKESFPLTVTSAQKNPTAFYLCASSTQGGPQHFGDGTRLSIL.

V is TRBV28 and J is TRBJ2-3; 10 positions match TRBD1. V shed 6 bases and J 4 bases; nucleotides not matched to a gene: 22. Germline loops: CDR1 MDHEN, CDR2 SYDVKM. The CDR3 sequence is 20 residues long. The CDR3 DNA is TGTGCCAGCAGGCCTCCCGGGACAGGGGATATCAGGGCTTCCCCAGATACGCAGTATTTT. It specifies CASRPPGTGDIRASPDTQYF.

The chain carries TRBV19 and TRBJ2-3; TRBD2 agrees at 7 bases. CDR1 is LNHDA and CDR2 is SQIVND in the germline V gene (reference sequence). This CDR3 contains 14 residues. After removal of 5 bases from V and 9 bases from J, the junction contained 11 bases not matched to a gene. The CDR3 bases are TGTGCCAGTAGTCCCCGACTAGCTGGGGTGACGCAGTATTTT. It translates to CASSPRLAGVTQYF.

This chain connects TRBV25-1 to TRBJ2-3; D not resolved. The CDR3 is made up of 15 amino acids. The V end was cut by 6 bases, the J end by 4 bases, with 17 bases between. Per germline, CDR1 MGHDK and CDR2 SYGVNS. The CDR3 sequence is CASRTNPSPSDTQYF. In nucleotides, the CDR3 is TGTGCCAGCAGAACAAACCCTTCCCCTTCAGATACGCAGTATTTT.

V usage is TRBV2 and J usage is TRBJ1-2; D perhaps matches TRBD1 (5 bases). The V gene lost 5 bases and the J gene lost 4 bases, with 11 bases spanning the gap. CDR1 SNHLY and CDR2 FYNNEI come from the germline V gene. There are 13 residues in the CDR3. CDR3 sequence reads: CASSPGRGYGYTF. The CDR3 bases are TGTGCCAGCAGTCCCGGGAGGGGCTATGGCTACACCTTC.